This T cell receptor beta chain came from a study of blood T cell repertoires in COVID-19. As for the study in general: The study drew acute and convalescent COVID-19 samples from the United States, Italy and Spain.

Generated by immunoSEQ multiplex PCR, the TCRdb table keeps only in-frame clones and is missing some. The sample holds 250,000 to 300,000 clones, 75% to 90% seen once. Remarks on this clone: The sample holds other DNA sequences that translate to the same CDR3.

Seattle researchers signed up patients amid active infection and tracked them longitudinally. In germline, CDR1 is GTSNPN, CDR2 SVGIG (reference sequence). The CDR3 sequence is 14 residues long. V was clipped by 2 bases and J by 5 bases; unmatched bases: 5. The TCR sequence derives from a woman aged 45-59 years with COVID-19, enrolled during active disease. The chain combines TRBV30 with TRBJ1-4; 7 bases are a match to TRBD1. The sample taken for sequencing was peripheral blood. For the CDR3, the DNA is TGTGCCTGGAGTCGGACAGGCGTAAATGAAAAACTGTTTTTT. Translating it yields CAWSRTGVNEKLFF.